This T cell receptor (beta chain) is from a study of blood T cell repertoires in COVID-19. As for the study in general: Samples representing acute and convalescent COVID-19 were sourced from the United States, Italy and Spain. The analysed material was cDNA or gDNA that came from T cells, B-cell-depleted T cells, or PBMCs.

Per the original methods: How many nucleated cells were present was estimated from reference gene primer amplification. TCRdb's copy holds only in-frame clones and misses some; the assay was immunoSEQ multiplex PCR. D and trimming come from the DNA, and the V and J calls and clone size come from that table. Of approximately 150,000 clones in the sample, approximately 88% were seen once. The origin of this receptor is a woman aged 45-59 years with acute or convalescent COVID-19. The material sequenced was peripheral blood.

CDR3 protein: CASRWGGGFEQYF. In DNA form, the CDR3 reads TGTGCCAGCAGGTGGGGCGGGGGGTTCGAGCAGTACTTC. This chain connects TRBV28 to TRBJ2-7, with 8 bases lining up with TRBD2. The CDR3 runs 13 residues. V was pared by 6 bases and J by 6 bases, with 7 bases of the junction left unmatched. CDR1 is MDHEN, CDR2 SYDVKM, per germline.